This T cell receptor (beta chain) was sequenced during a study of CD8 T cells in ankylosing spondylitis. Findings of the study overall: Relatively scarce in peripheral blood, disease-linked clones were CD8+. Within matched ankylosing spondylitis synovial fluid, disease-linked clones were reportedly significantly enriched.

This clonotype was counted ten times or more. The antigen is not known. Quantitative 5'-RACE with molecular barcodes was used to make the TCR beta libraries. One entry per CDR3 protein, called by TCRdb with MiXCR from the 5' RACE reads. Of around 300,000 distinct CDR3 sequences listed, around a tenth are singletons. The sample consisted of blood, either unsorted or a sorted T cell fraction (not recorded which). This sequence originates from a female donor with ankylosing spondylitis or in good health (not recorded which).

The CDR3 DNA reads as TGCAGTGCTGCGGACAGGGATAATTCACCCCTCCACTTT. Protein: CSAADRDNSPLHF. V gene TRBV20-1 combines with J gene TRBJ1-6, with 8 bases that match TRBD1. The germline V gene has CDR1 DFQATT and CDR2 SNEGSKA (reference sequence). The V gene end was trimmed by 5 bases and the J gene end by 5 bases; junction bases not matched to a gene: 2. This CDR3 comprises 13 residues.